This T cell receptor beta chain originates from a study of cytomegalovirus exposure and HLA in healthy donors. Study findings and constraints: A highly shared variant cluster was judged a likely technical artifact.

A multiplex PCR was run with 60 Vbeta primers and 13 Jbeta primers. Repertoires were generated with immunoSEQ multiplex PCR, while TCRdb's copy carries only in-frame clones and drops some. The repertoire holds about 69,000 clones, 60% to 85% seen once, with 2.5% to 3.5% in the top ten. This clone was seen more than once but under ten times. Its antigen is not known. The CDR3 covers 12 residues. Germline V gene data show CDR1 as SNHLY and CDR2 as FYNNEI. The V end lost 7 bases, the J end lost 6 bases, and 12 bases lay between the germline ends. The sequenced material came from PBMCs. This receptor was taken from a man between 18 and 35 years old in good health and CMV-seronegative. This chain uses TRBV2 with TRBJ1-2, with TRBD1 as a possible D gene (5 bases). The CDR3 DNA reads TGTGCCAGCAAAACAGGAAGGGATGGCTACACCTTC. Translated: CASKTGRDGYTF.